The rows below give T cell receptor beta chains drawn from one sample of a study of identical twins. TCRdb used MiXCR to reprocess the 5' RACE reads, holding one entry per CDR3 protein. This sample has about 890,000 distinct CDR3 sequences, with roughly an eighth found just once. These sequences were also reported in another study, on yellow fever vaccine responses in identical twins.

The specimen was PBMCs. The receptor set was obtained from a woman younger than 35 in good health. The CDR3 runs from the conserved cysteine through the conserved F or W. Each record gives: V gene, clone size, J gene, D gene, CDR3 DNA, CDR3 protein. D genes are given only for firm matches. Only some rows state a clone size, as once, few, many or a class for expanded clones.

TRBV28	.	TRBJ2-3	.	TGTGCCAGCAGTCCCCTAGGGCCGTATACGCAGTATTTT	CASSPLGPYTQYF
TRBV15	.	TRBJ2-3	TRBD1	TGTGCCACCAGCAGAGCTGGGACAGGGGGCCCTAGCACAGATACGCAGTATTTT	CATSRAGTGGPSTDTQYF
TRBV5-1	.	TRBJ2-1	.	TGCGCCAGCAGCTTGTTAGCTAGCAATGAGCAGTTCTTC	CASSLLASNEQFF
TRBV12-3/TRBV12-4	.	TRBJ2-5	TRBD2	TGTGCCAGCAGCTCGGGACTAGCTCCCCAAGAGACCCAGTACTTC	CASSSGLAPQETQYF
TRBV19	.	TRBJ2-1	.	TGTGCCAGTAGTATAGCAGCGAACGCCTACAATGAGCAGCTCTTC	CASSIAANAYNEQLF
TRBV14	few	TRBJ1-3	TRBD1	TGTGCCAGCAGCCAAAGTGGGACAGTCTCTGGAAACACCATATATTTT	CASSQSGTVSGNTIYF
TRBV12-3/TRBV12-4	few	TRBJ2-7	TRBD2	TGTGCCAGCAGCCGATCGGGACTAGCGGGAGGGAACTTCTACGAGCAGTACTTC	CASSRSGLAGGNFYEQYF
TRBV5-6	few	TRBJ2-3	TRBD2	TGTGCCAGCAGCTTTAGCGGGGGACATACAGATACGCAGTATTTT	CASSFSGGHTDTQYF
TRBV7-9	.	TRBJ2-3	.	TGTGCCGAGCGAGAGCTTAGGAGGGTCGATACGCAGTATTTT	CAERELRRVDTQYF
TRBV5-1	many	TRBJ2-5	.	TGCGCCAGCAGCCGAAGTAATACAGACCAAGAGACCCAGTACTTC	CASSRSNTDQETQYF
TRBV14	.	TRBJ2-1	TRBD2	TGTGCCAGCAGCCAAGACCCGACTAGCGGGTATGAGCAGTTCTTC	CASSQDPTSGYEQFF
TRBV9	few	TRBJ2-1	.	TGTGCCAGCAGCGAAAGTCCCTCAAACAATGAGCAGTTCTTC	CASSESPSNNEQFF
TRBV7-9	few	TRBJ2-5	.	TGTGCCAGCAGCTTTCCAACCGGGACTGTCGTAGAGACCCAGTACTTC	CASSFPTGTVVETQYF
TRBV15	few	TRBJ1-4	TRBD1	TGTGCCACCAGCAGGGACAGGGGGACCGAAAAACTGTTTTTT	CATSRDRGTEKLFF
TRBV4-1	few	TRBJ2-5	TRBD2	TGCGCCAGCAGCCAAACGGGACTAGCGTTTCAAGAGACCCAGTACTTC	CASSQTGLAFQETQYF
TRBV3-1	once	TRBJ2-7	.	TGTGCCACCACCAAGCAGCTCTCTTGGAGGGCGGGGGAGCAGTACTTC	CATTKQLSWRAGEQYF
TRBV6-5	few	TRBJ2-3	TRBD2	TGTGCCAGCAGTGACTCCGTCAGCGGGGGGGAGGATACGCAGTATTTT	CASSDSVSGGEDTQYF
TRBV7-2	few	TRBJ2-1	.	TGTGCCAGCGGATCAACAGCTAACTCCTACAATGAGCAGTTCTTC	CASGSTANSYNEQFF
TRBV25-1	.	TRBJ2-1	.	TGTGCCAGCACCCAGGACCACCCGGGGTACAATGAGCAGTTCTTC	CASTQDHPGYNEQFF
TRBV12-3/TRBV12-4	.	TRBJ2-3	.	TGTGCCAGCAGCCCCGGACACGTAGGTTGGAATACGCAGTATTTT	CASSPGHVGWNTQYF
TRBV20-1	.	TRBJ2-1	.	TGCTGTGCTAGAGAGGCCGGAGGGGGCACCTACAATGAGCAGTTCTTC	CCAREAGGGTYNEQFF
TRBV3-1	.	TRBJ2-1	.	TGTGCCAGCAGCCCTCACGTGGGAGTTTCCTACAATGAGCAGTTCTTC	CASSPHVGVSYNEQFF
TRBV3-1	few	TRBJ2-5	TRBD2	TGTGCCAGCAACCCGGGGACTAGCGGGGGGAATTACCAAGAGACCCAGTACTTC	CASNPGTSGGNYQETQYF
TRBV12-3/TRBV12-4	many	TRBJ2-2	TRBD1	TGTGCCAGCAGCCGGACAGGGAACACCGGGGAGCTGTTTTTT	CASSRTGNTGELFF
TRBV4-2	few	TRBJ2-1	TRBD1	TGTGCCAGCAGCCGAGCGGGACAGGGGTTGAGTAATGAGCAGTTCTTC	CASSRAGQGLSNEQFF
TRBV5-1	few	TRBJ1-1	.	TGCGCCAGCAGCTTGGATCCCCCGCCGCTGGCCGAGACTGAAGCTTTCTTT	CASSLDPPPLAETEAFF
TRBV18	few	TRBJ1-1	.	TGTGCCAGCTCAGCATCAGCTGAGGGGACTGAAGCTTTCTTT	CASSASAEGTEAFF
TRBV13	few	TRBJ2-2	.	TGTGCCAGCAGCTCACGCGGGAGTGAAGGGACAGCTAGCGGGGAGCTGTTTTTT	CASSSRGSEGTASGELFF
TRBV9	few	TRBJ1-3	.	TGTGCCAGCAGCGTAGCTATGGCGGAGGGATCCTCTGGAAACACCATATATTTT	CASSVAMAEGSSGNTIYF
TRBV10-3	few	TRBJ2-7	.	TGTGCCATCAGTGAGGGGCGGGAAGTCGAGCAGTACTTC	CAISEGREVEQYF
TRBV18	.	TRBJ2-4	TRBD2	TGTGCCAGCTCACCACGCGGGGGGCTTCAGTACTTC	CASSPRGGLQYF
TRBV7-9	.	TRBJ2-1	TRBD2	TGTGCCAGCAGCTTTCCGACTAGCGGGGCACCCAATGAGCAGTTCTTC	CASSFPTSGAPNEQFF
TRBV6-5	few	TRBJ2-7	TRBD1	TGTGCCAGCAGTTACTCGATGGGGACAGGGGGGAATTACGAGCAGTACTTC	CASSYSMGTGGNYEQYF
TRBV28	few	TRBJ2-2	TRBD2	TGTGCCGCGGGGGGAAGCACCGGGGAGCTGTTTTTT	CAAGGSTGELFF
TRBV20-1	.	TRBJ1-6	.	TGCAGCGTTTGGACAGAAAATAATTCACCCCTCCACTTT	CSVWTENNSPLHF
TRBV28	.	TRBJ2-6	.	TGTGCCAGCAGTTCCCCCCCACAGGGGGCCAACGTCCTGACTTTC	CASSSPPQGANVLTF
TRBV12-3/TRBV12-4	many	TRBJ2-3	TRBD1	TGTGCCAGCAGCGCCTGGACAGGCCCCACAGATACGCAGTATTTT	CASSAWTGPTDTQYF
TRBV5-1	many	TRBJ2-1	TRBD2	TGCGCCAGCGCTCGGGGGGGGCAAACCTACAATGAGCAGTTCTTC	CASARGGQTYNEQFF
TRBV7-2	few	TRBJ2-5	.	TGTGCCAGCAGCTCAGGGGTGGAGGGGACCCAGTACTTC	CASSSGVEGTQYF
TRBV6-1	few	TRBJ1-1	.	TGTGCCACGTCTCCCGTAGGGAGGACTGAAGCTTTCTTT	CATSPVGRTEAFF
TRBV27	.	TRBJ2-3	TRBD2	TGTGCCAGCCGAGGACTAGCGGGAGGGCCGGCAGATACGCAGTATTTT	CASRGLAGGPADTQYF
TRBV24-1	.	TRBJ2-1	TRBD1	TGTGCCACCAGTGATTTACGGGACATTGGACCAGGGGGTGAGCAGTTCTTC	CATSDLRDIGPGGEQFF
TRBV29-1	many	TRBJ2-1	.	TGCAGCACCGACGGGGACATTTGGAATGAGCAGTTCTTC	CSTDGDIWNEQFF
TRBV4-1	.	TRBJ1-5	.	TGCGCCAGCCAGCCAAGGGCAGGGGATCAGCCCCAGCATTTT	CASQPRAGDQPQHF